This T cell receptor beta chain stems from a study of blood T cell repertoires in COVID-19. V lost 6 bases and J lost 2, with 5 bases in between. The CDR3 has 13 residues. Per germline, CDR1 MNHEY and CDR2 SMNVEV (reference sequence). The protocol was immunoSEQ multiplex PCR, while the TCRdb copy is restricted to in-frame clones and leaves out a portion. The sample contains fewer than 250,000 clones, around 81% of which appear only once. The sample comprised PBMCs or T cells enriched from blood (not recorded which). This clonotype was sampled from a woman aged 40 to 50 with acute COVID-19. The chain combines TRBV27 with TRBJ1-6, with a weak D call TRBD1 (5 bases). The CDR3, as DNA: TGTGCCAGCAGGGACACCTATAATTCACCCCTCCACTTT. Protein sequence: CASRDTYNSPLHF.